The T cell receptor (beta chain) described here comes from a study of Graves' ophthalmopathy and Graves' hyperthyroidism. The V gene lost 4 bases and the J gene lost 7 bases, with 19 bases spanning the gap. The CDR3 length is 15 residues. The V gene's germline CDR1 is SGHTA and CDR2 FQGNSA. Lactation, pregnancy, uncontrolled infections and other autoimmune diseases were all grounds for excluding patients. The authors amplified TCR beta CDR3 regions from RNA transcripts. RT-PCR was first run with HTBI primers, then multiplex PCR in a second round. TCRdb re-called the multiplex PCR reads with MiXCR, one entry per CDR3 protein. The sample has 200,000 to 300,000 distinct CDR3 sequences; about 46% are singletons.

The sequencing sample was made of peripheral blood. V usage is TRBV7-2 and J usage is TRBJ1-2; no definite D call. This clonotype was sampled from an adult man with Graves' ophthalmopathy. The CDR3 is CASSYLGLGEGGYTF. The CDR3 coding sequence is TGTGCCAGCAGCTACCTAGGCCTCGGGGAGGGTGGCTACACCTTC.